This TCR beta chain is drawn from a study of naive and memory T cell subsets. The beta constant-region primer was an equimolar mix of two oligonucleotides covering TRBC1 and TRBC2. TCRdb re-derived calls from the UMI-ligation and nested PCR reads in MiXCR, one entry per CDR3 protein. The sample includes 130,000 to 150,000 distinct CDR3 sequences, approximately 17% of them seen just once. Overall study results and limits: Especially in CD8 cells, naive repertoires contained a few larger clonotypes, possibly CD45RA-re-expressing memory cells.

This clonotype has only a few counts. Its cognate antigen is unknown. In germline, CDR1 is SGHRS, CDR2 YFSETQ. The CDR3 sequence is 12 residues long. Between the trimmed V and J ends, which lost 4 bases and 9 bases, there was a span of 11 bases. This receptor was taken from a human donor in good health. The sample was naive CD4+ T cells from blood. The rearrangement links TRBV5-1 to TRBJ1-3; D is ambiguous. The CDR3 DNA follows: TGCGCCAGCAGCGACGTCGGGGTCACCATATATTTT. Its protein is CASSDVGVTIYF.